Below, one TCR beta chain is given with its context. Its antigen remains unidentified. The record originates from a study of naive and memory T cell subsets. Study-level results: A few larger clonotypes appeared in naive repertoires, especially CD8, possibly memory cells re-expressing CD45RA.

The CDR3 is made up of 13 amino acids. V was shortened by 2 bases and J by 0 bases, with 4 bases between the two germline ends. The germline V gene has CDR1 MDHEN and CDR2 SYDVKM. Both TRBC1 and TRBC2 were covered by a beta constant-region primer of two equimolar oligonucleotides. Nested alpha and beta constant-region primers with the SP2 primer drove four PCR rounds on ligated cDNA. TCRdb redid the calling of the UMI-ligation and nested PCR reads with MiXCR, one entry per CDR3 protein. The sample has about 140,000 distinct CDR3 sequences, approximately 21% seen once. The sample consisted of naive CD8+ T cells from blood. This chain connects TRBV28 to TRBJ1-2, with D unclear. The sequence came from a human donor in good health. DNA of the CDR3: TGTGCCAGCAGTTTAACTGCTAACTATGGCTACACCTTC. Encoded protein: CASSLTANYGYTF.